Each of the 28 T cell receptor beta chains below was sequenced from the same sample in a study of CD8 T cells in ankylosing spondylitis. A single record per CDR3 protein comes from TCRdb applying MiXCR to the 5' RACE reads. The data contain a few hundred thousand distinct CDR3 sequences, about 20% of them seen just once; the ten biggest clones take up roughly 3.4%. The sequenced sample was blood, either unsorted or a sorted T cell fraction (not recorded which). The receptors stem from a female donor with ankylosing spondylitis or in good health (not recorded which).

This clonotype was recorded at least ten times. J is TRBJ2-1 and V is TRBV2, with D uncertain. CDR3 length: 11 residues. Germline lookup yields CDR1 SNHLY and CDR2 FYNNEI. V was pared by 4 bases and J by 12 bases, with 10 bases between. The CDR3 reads CASSGNFVQFF. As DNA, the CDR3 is TGTGCCAGCAGTGGTAACTTTGTGCAGTTCTTC.

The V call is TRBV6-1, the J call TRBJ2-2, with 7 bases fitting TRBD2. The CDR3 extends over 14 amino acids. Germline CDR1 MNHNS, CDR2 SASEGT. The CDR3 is CPTQAGINTGELFF. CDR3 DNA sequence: TGTCCCACCCAAGCGGGAATCAACACCGGGGAGCTGTTTTTT.

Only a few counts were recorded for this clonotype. CDR3 DNA: TGCAGCGCAGGGGGGGGGGAGACCCAGTACTTC. Translating gives CSAGGGETQYF. The chain combines TRBV29-1 with TRBJ2-5; D may be TRBD1 or TRBD2 (7 bases each). V was clipped by 7 bases and J by 5 bases, with 11 bases between them. CDR1 SQVTM and CDR2 ANQGSEA come from the germline V gene. The CDR3 runs to 11 residues.

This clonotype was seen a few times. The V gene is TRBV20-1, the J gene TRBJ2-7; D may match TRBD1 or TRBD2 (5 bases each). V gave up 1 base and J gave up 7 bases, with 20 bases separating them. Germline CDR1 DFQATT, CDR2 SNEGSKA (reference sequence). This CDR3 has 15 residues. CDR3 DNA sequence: TGCAGTGCTAGAGGTCCGGACAAGGAGGTCCGGGAGCAGTACTTC. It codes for CSARGPDKEVREQYF.

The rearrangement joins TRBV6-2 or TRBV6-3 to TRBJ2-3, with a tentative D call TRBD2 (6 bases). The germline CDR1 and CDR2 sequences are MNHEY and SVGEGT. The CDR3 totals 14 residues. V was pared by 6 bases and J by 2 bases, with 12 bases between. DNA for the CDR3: TGTGCCAGCAGGGAGGGGCTTCCCACAGATACGCAGTATTTT. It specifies CASREGLPTDTQYF.

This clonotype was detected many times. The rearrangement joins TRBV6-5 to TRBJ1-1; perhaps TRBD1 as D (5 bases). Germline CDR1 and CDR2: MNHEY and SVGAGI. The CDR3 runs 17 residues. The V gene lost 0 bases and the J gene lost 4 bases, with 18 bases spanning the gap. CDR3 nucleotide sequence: TGTGCCAGCAGTTACTCGAGTCGCAGGGTGGTGGCCACTGAAGCTTTCTTT. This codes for CASSYSSRRVVATEAFF.

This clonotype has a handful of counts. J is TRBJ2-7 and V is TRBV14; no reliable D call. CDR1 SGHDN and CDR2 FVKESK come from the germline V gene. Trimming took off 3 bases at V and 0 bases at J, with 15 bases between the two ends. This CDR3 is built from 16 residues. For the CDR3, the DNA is TGTGCCAGCAGCCACGAGACTCCTCTTGGCTCCTACGAGCAGTACTTC. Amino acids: CASSHETPLGSYEQYF.

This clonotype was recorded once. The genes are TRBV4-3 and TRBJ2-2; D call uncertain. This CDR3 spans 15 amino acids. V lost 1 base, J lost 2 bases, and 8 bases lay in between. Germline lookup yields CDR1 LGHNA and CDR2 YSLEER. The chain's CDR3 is CASSQVLLNTGELFF. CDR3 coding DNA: TGCGCCAGCAGCCAAGTGCTACTAAACACCGGGGAGCTGTTTTTT.

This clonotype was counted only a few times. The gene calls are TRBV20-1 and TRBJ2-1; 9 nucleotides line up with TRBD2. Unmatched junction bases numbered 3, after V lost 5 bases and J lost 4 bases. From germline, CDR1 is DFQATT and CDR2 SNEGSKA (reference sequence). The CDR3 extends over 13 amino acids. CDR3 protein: CSAQLAGYNEQFF. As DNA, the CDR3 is TGCAGTGCTCAGCTAGCGGGGTACAATGAGCAGTTCTTC.

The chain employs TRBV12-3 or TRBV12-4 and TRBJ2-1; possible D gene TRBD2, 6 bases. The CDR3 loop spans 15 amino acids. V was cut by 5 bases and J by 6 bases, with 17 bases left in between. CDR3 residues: CASSHPGLRSNEQFF. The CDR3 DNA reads TGTGCCAGCAGTCATCCGGGACTTCGATCCAATGAGCAGTTCTTC.

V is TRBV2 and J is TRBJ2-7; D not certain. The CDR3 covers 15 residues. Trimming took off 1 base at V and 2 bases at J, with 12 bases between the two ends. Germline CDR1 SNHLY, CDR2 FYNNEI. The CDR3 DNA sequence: TGTGCCAGCAGTGAAGTCATTTCCCTAGCCTACGAGCAGTACTTC. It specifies CASSEVISLAYEQYF.

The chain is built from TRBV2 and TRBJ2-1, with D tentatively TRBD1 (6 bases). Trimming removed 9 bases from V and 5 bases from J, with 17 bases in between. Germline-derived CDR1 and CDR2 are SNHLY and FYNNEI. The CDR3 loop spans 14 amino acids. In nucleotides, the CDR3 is TGTGCCAGTAACAAGGGGGTATTGGACAATGAGCAGTTCTTC. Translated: CASNKGVLDNEQFF. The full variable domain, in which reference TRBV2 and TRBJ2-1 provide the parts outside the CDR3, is EPEVTQTPSHQVTQMGQEVILRCVPISNHLYFYWYRQILGQKVEFLVSFYNNEISEKSEIFDDQFSVERPDGSNFTLKIRSTKLEDSAMYFCASNKGVLDNEQFFGPGTRLTVL.

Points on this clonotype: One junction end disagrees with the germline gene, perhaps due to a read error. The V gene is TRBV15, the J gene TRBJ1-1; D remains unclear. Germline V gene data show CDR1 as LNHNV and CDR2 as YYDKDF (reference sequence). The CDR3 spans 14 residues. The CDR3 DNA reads TGTGCCACCAGCAGAGATAGCAGGAACAGTGAAGCCTTCTTT. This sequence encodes CATSRDSRNSEAFF.

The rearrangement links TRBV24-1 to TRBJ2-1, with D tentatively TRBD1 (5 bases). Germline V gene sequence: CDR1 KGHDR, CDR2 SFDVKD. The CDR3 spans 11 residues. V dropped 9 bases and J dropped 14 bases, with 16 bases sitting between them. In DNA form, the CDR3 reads TGTGCCACCCATGGGGCTGGGCCAAAGTTCTTC. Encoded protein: CATHGAGPKFF.

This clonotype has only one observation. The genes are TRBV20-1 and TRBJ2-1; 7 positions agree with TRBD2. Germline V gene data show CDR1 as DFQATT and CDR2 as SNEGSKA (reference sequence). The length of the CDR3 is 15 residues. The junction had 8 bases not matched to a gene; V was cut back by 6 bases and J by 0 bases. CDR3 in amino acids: CSARVRGSSYNEQFF. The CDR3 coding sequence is TGCAGTGCCCGAGTGCGGGGGAGCTCCTACAATGAGCAGTTCTTC.

CDR3 sequence: CASSTNRQGAFNEQFF. The CDR3 DNA reads as TGTGCCAGCTCAACAAACAGACAGGGGGCGTTCAATGAGCAGTTCTTC. J is TRBJ2-1 and V is TRBV18; 10 bases are a match to TRBD1. The germline CDR1 and CDR2 sequences are KGHSH and LQKENI. This CDR3 is built from 16 residues. Trimming cost V 5 bases and J 6 bases; bases outside gene matches: 10.

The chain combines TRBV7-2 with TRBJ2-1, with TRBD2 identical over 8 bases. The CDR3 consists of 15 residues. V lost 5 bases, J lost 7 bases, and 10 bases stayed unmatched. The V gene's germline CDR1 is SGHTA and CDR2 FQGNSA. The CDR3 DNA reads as TGTGCCAGCAGCCGGAGCGGGAGTACTAGTAATGAGCAGTTCTTC. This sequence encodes CASSRSGSTSNEQFF.

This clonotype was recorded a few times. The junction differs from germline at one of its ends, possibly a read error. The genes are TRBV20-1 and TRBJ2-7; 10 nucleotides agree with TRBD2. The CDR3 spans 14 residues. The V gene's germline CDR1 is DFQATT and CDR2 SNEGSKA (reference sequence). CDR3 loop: CSARNLAGVVEQSF. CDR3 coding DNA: TGCAGTGCTAGGAACCTAGCGGGAGTAGTCGAGCAGTCCTTC.

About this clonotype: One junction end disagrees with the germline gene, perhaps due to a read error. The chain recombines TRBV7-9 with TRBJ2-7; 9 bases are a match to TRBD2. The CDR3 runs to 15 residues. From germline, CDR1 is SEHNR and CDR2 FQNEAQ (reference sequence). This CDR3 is CASSLAGLAGTLLNF. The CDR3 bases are TGTGCCAGCAGCTTAGCGGGCCTAGCGGGGACGTTACTGAACTTC.

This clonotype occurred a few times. CDR3 bases: TGTGCCAGCAGCATAAAAAGGGGGGGGTATCGTAGCGAGACCCAGTACTTC. As protein: CASSIKRGGYRSETQYF. J is TRBJ2-5 and V is TRBV12-3 or TRBV12-4; possibly TRBD2 for D (7 bases). This CDR3 has 17 amino acids. Trimming removed 6 bases at V and 5 bases at J, with 25 bases between.

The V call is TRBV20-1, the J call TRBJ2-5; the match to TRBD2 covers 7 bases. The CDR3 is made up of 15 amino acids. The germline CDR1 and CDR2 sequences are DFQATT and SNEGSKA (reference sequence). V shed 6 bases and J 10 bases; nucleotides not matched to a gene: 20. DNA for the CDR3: TGCAGTGCGGCAGACCTTACTAGCGCCTTAGAGGACCAGTACTTC. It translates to CSAADLTSALEDQYF.

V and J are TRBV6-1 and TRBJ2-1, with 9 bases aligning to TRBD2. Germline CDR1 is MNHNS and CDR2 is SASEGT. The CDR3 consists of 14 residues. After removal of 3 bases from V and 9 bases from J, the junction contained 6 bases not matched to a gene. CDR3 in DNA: TGTGCCAGCAGTGAGCGGGAGGGTCGTCGTGAGCAGTTCTTC. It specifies CASSEREGRREQFF.

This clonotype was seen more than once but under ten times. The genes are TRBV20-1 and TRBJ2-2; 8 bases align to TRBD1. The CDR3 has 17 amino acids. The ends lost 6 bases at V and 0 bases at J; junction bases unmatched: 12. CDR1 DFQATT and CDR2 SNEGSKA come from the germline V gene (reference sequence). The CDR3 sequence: CSAQGQALAPNTGELFF. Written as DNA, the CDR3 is TGCAGTGCCCAGGGACAGGCCCTTGCACCGAACACCGGGGAGCTGTTTTTT.

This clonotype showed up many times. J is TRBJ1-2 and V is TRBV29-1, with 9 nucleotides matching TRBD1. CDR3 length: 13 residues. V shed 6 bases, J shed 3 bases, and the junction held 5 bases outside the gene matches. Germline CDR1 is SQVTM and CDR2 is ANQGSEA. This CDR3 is CSVRDREDYGYTF. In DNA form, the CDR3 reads TGCAGCGTCCGGGACAGGGAGGACTATGGCTACACCTTC.

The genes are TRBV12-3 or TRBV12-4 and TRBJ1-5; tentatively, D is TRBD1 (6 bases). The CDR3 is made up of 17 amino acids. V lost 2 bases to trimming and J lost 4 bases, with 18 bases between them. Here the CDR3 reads CASSLRGLGGPNQPQHF. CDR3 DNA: TGTGCCAGCAGTTTAAGGGGCCTAGGGGGACCTAATCAGCCCCAGCATTTT.

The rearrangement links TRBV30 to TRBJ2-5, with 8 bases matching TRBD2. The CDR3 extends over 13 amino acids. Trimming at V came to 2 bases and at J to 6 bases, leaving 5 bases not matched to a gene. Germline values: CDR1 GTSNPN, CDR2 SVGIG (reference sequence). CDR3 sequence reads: CAWSSGSVKTQYF. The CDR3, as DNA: TGTGCCTGGAGTAGCGGGAGTGTCAAGACCCAGTACTTC.

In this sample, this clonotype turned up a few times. CDR3 loop: CASSVTGGMEAFF. DNA for the CDR3: TGTGCCAGCAGCGTTACAGGGGGCATGGAAGCTTTCTTT. The chain combines TRBV7-2 with TRBJ1-1; 9 bases map to TRBD1. V was clipped by 5 bases and J by 8 bases; unmatched bases: 6. Germline CDR1 reads SGHTA; CDR2 reads FQGNSA. This CDR3 contains 13 residues. The full variable domain, its missing parts supplied by reference TRBV7-2 and TRBJ1-1, is GAGVSQSPSNKVTEKGKDVELRCDPISGHTALYWYRQSLGQGLEFLIYFQGNSAPDKSGLPSDRFSAERTGGSVSTLTIQRTQQEDSAVYLCASSVTGGMEAFFGQGTRLTVV.

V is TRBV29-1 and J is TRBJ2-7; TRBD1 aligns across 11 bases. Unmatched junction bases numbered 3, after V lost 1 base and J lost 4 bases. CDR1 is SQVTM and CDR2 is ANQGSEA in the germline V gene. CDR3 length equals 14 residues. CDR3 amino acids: CSVEGTGGVYEQYF. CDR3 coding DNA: TGCAGCGTTGAAGGGACAGGGGGCGTTTACGAGCAGTACTTC.